The 9 T cell receptor beta chains given below trace back to one sample, sequenced in a study of T cells expressing NK-cell markers. TCRdb re-called the 5' RACE reads and catalogs CDR3 proteins one per entry, DNA excluded. Across around 100,000 distinct CDR3 sequences, the top ten clones capture around a sixth of the sample. Sequenced material: blood T cells: a sorted CD56 or NKG2C T cell subset, CD4+ or CD8+ T cells, or bulk PBMC T cells (not recorded which). These receptors came from a woman aged 18-70 years in good health.

The chain uses TRBV7-8 and TRBJ2-5; the TRBD2 assignment by TCRdb is unverifiable without DNA. CDR1 is SGHVS, CDR2 FQNEAQ, per germline. CDR3 size: 16 residues. The CDR3 loop reads CASSSSGLAVYETQYF.

The gene calls are TRBV11-2 and TRBJ2-7; TCRdb selects TRBD2, and the lack of DNA leaves this call unchecked. The CDR3 totals 14 residues. Per the germline V gene, CDR1 is SGHAT and CDR2 is FQNNGV. The CDR3 reads CASSLEARDYEQYF. The complete variable domain, with remaining parts taken from reference TRBV11-2 and TRBJ2-7, reads EAGVAQSPRYKIIEKRQSVAFWCNPISGHATLYWYQQILGQGPKLLIQFQNNGVVDDSQLPKDRFSAERLKGVDSTLKIQPAKLEDSAVYLCASSLEARDYEQYFGPGTRLTVT.

The chain joins TRBV20-1 to TRBJ1-3; lacking DNA, the TRBD1 call made by TCRdb goes unchecked. From germline, CDR1 is DFQATT and CDR2 SNEGSKA (reference sequence). This CDR3 has 14 residues. CDR3 in amino acids: CSATPTASGNTIYF.

This chain links TRBV27 with TRBJ1-5. This CDR3 is built from 13 residues. CDR1 is MNHEY, CDR2 SMNVEV, per germline (reference sequence). CDR3 region: CASSWNSEQPQHF.

This CDR3 is CASSIQPENYNEQFF. The rearrangement links TRBV7-6 to TRBJ2-1; absent DNA, TCRdb's TRBD2 call cannot be checked. The germline CDR1 and CDR2 sequences are SGHVS and FNYEAQ. The CDR3 runs 15 residues. The entire variable domain, with the rest obtained from reference TRBV7-6 and TRBJ2-1, is as follows: GAGVSQSPRYKVTKRGQDVALRCDPISGHVSLYWYRQALGQGPEFLTYFNYEAQQDKSGLPNDRFSAERPEGSISTLTIQRTEQRDSAMYRCASSIQPENYNEQFFGPGTRLTVL.

The CDR3 here is CASSPAGASYEQYF. The chain recombines TRBV7-2 with TRBJ2-7. Germline-derived CDR1 and CDR2 are SGHTA and FQGNSA. This CDR3 is built from 14 residues.

The chain combines TRBV27 with TRBJ1-1; checking the TCRdb D call of TRBD1 is not possible without DNA. The germline gives CDR1 MNHEY, CDR2 SMNVEV (reference sequence). The CDR3 contains 13 residues. CDR3 protein: CASSIGGITEAFF.

The chain links TRBV20-1 to TRBJ2-1. Germline CDR1 is DFQATT and CDR2 is SNEGSKA (reference sequence). The CDR3 contains 14 residues. The CDR3 sequence is CSARVGEASNEQFF.

The chain links TRBV29-1 to TRBJ2-7; there is no DNA to check the TCRdb D call of TRBD1. The germline CDR1 and CDR2 sequences are SQVTM and ANQGSEA. This CDR3 is 14 amino acids long. The CDR3: CSVTEQGRSYEQYF.